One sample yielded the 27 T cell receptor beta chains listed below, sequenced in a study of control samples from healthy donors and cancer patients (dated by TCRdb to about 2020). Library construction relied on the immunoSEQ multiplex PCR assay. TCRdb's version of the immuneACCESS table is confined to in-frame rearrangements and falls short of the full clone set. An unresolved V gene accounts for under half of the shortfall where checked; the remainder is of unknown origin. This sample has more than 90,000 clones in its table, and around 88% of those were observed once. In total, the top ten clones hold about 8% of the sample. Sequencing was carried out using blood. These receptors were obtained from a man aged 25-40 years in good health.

CDR3 protein: CASSGGRTFDEQFF. The DNA of the CDR3 is TGCGCCAGCAGCGGAGGGCGGACATTCGATGAGCAGTTCTTC. The chain joins TRBV5-1 to TRBJ2-1; perhaps TRBD2 as D (6 bases). V lost 4 bases and J 8 bases, leaving 16 bases between the germline ends. CDR3 length equals 14 residues. Germline CDR1 is SGHRS and CDR2 is YFSETQ.

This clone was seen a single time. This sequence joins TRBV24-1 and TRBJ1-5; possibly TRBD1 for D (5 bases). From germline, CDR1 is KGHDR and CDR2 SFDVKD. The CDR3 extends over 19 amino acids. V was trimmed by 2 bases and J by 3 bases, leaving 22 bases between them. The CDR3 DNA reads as TGTGCCACCAGTGATTCCGCTCCGGGCGACAGACCCTCCAATCAGCCCCAGCATTTT. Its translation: CATSDSAPGDRPSNQPQHF.

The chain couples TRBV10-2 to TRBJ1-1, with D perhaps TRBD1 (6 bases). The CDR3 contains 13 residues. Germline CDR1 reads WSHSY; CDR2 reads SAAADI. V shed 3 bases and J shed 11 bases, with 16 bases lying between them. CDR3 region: CASSDRGRSDAFF. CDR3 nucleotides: TGCGCCAGCAGTGATCGGGGGCGCTCGGACGCTTTCTTT.

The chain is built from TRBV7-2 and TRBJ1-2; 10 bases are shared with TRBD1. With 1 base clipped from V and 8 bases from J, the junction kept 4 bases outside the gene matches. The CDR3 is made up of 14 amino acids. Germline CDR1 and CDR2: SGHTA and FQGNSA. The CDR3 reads CASSLGGQGRGYTF. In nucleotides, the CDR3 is TGTGCCAGCAGCTTAGGGGGACAGGGGAGGGGCTACACCTTC.

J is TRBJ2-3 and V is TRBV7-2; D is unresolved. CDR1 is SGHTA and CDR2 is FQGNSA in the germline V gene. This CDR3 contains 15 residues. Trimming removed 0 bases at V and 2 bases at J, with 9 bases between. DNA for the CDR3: TGTGCCAGCAGCTTAGCGGGCACAGCCACAGATACGCAGTATTTT. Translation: CASSLAGTATDTQYF.

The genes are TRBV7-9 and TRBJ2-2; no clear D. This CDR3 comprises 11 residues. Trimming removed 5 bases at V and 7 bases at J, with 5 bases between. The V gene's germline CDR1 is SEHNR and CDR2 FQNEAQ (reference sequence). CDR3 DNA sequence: TGTGCCAGCAGCGGGATCGGGGAGCTGTTTTTT. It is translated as CASSGIGELFF.

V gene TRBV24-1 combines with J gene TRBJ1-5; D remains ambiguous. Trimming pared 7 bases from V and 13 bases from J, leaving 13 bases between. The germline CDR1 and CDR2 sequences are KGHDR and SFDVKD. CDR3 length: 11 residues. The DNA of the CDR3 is TGTGCCACCAGCCGGGGTGAGCAACAGCATTTT. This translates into CATSRGEQQHF.

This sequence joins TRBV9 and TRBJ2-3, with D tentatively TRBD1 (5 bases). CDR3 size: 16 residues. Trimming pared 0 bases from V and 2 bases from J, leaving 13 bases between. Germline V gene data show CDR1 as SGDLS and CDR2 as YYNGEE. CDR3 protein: CASSVVGLKLTDTQYF. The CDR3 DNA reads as TGTGCCAGCAGCGTAGTGGGGCTGAAACTCACAGATACGCAGTATTTT. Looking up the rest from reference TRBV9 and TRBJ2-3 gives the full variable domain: DSGVTQTPKHLITATGQRVTLRCSPRSGDLSVYWYQQSLDQGLQFLIQYYNGEERAKGNILERFSAQQFPDLHSELNLSSLELGDSALYFCASSVVGLKLTDTQYFGPGTRLTVL.

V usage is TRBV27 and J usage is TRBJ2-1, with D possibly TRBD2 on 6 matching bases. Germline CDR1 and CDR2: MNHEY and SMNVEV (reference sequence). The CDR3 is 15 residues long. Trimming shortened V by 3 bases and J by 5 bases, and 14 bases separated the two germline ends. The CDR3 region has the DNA TGTGCCAGCAGTTTCGGGACTTGGGCTCACAATGAGCAGTTCTTC. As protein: CASSFGTWAHNEQFF.

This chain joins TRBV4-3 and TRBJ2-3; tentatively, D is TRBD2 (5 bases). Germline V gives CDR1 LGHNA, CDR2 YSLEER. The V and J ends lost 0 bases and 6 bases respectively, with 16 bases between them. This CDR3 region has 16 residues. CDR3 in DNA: TGCGCCAGCAGCCAAGATGGAGGCGGACGGAGGGATACGCAGTATTTT. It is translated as CASSQDGGGRRDTQYF.

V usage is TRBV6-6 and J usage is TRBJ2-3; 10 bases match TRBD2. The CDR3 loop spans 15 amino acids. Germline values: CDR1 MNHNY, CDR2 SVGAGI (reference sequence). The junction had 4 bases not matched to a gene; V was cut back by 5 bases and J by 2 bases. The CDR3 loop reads CASSDSGGVTDTQYF. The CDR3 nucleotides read TGTGCCAGCAGTGACAGCGGGGGGGTCACAGATACGCAGTATTTT.

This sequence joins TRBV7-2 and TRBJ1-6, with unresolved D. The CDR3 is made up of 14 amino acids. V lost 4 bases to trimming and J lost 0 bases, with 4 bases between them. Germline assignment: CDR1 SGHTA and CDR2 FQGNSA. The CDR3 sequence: CASSWISYNSPLHF. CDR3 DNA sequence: TGTGCCAGCAGCTGGATCTCCTATAATTCACCCCTCCACTTT.

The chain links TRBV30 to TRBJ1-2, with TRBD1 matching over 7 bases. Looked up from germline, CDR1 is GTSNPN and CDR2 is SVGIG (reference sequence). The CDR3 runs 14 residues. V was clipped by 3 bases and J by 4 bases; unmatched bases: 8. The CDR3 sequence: CAWSAGGTSYGYTF. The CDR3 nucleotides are TGTGCCTGGAGCGCAGGGGGAACTAGCTATGGCTACACCTTC.

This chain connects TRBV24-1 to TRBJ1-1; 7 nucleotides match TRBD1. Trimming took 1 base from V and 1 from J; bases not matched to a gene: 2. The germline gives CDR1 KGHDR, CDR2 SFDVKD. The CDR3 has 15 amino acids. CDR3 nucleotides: TGTGCCACCAGTGATTTTAGGGGGCCGAACACTGAAGCTTTCTTT. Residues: CATSDFRGPNTEAFF.

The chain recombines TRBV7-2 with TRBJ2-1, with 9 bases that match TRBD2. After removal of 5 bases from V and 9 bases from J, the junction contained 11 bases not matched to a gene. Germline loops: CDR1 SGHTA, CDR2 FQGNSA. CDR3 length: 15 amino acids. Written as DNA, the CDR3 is TGTGCCAGCAGCGGACGCGTAGCGGGAGTTCTTGAGCAGTTCTTC. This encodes CASSGRVAGVLEQFF.

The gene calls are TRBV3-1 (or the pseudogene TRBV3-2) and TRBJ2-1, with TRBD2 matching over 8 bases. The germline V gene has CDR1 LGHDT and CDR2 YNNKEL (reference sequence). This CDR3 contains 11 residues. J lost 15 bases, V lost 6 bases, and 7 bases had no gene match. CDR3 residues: CASRTGGLVFF. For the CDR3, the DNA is TGTGCCAGCAGGACGGGGGGGCTGGTGTTCTTC.

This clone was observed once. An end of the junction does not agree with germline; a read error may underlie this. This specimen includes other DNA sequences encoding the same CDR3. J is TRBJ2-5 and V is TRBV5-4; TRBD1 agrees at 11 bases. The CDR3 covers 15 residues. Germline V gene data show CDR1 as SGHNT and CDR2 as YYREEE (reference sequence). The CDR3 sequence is CASSLGGQGVETQYF. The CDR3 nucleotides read TGTGCTAGCAGCTTGGGGGGACAGGGGGTAGAGACCCAGTACTTC.

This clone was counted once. This CDR3 is CASGLLAGGFGTEAFF. CDR3 bases: TGTGCTAGTGGTTTGCTGGCAGGGGGCTTTGGCACTGAAGCTTTCTTT. The J gene is TRBJ1-1, the V gene TRBV12-5; 8 bases are a match to TRBD1. CDR1 and CDR2 from the germline V gene are LGHNT and FRNRAP. Trimming at V came to 2 bases and at J to 4 bases, leaving 9 bases not matched to a gene. This CDR3 is 16 amino acids long.

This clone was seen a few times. The CDR3 nucleotides read TGTGCCAGCAGCATAACAGGGTTTGGCACTGAAGCTTTCTTT. It is translated as CASSITGFGTEAFF. The gene calls are TRBV7-2 and TRBJ1-1; tentatively, D is TRBD1 (6 bases). Germline CDR1 reads SGHTA; CDR2 reads FQGNSA. The CDR3 consists of 14 residues. V lost 5 bases and J lost 4, with 14 bases in between.

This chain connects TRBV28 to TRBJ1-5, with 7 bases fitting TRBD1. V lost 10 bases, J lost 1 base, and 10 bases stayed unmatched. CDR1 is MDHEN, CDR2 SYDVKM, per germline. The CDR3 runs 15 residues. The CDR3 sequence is CATHGGGMSNQPQHF. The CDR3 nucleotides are TGTGCCACCCACGGAGGGGGCATGAGCAATCAGCCCCAGCATTTT.

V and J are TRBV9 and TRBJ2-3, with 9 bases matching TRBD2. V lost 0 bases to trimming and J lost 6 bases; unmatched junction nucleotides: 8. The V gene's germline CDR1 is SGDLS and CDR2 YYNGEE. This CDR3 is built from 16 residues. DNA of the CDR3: TGTGCCAGCAGCGTAGAAGGCGGGGGGGGTTTGGATACGCAGTATTTT. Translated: CASSVEGGGGLDTQYF.

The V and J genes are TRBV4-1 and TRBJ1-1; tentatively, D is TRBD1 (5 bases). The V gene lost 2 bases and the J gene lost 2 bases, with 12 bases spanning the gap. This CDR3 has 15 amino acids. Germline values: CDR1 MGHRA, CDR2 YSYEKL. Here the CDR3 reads CASSQLGAGNTEAFF. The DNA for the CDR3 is TGCGCCAGCAGCCAATTAGGGGCGGGAAACACTGAAGCTTTCTTT.

DNA for the CDR3: TGCGCCAGCAGTCTAGGGTCGGTTCAGAACACCGGGGAGCTGTTTTTT. Its translation is CASSLGSVQNTGELFF. The chain is built from TRBV5-1 and TRBJ2-2; D is unresolved. The CDR3 contains 16 residues. Trimming stripped 5 bases from V and 1 base from J, with 15 bases between. CDR1 is SGHRS, CDR2 YFSETQ, per germline.

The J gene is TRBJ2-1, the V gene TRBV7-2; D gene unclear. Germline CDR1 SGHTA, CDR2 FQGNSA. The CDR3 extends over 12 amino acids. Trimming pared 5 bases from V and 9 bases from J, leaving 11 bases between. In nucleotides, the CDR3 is TGTGCCAGCAGCACTAATGTGGGTGAGCAGTTCTTC. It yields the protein CASSTNVGEQFF. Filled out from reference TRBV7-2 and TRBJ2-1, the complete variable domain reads GAGVSQSPSNKVTEKGKDVELRCDPISGHTALYWYRQSLGQGLEFLIYFQGNSAPDKSGLPSDRFSAERTGGSVSTLTIQRTQQEDSAVYLCASSTNVGEQFFGPGTRLTVL.

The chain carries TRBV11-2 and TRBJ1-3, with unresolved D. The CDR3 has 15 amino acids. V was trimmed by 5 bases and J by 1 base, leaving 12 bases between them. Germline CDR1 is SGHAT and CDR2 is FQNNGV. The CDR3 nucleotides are TGTGCCAGCAGCGCCCACGCGGGGTCTGGAAACACCATATATTTT. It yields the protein CASSAHAGSGNTIYF.

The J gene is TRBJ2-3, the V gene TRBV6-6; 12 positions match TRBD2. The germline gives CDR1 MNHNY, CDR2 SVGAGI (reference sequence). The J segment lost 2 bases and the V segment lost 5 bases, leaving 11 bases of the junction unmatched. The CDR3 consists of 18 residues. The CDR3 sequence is CASSRLAGAKPPTDTQYF. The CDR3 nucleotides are TGTGCCAGCAGTCGACTAGCGGGGGCTAAACCGCCCACAGATACGCAGTATTTT.

CDR3 in amino acids: CASSYGLAGQFF. In DNA form, the CDR3 reads TGTGCCAGCAGCTACGGACTAGCGGGGCAGTTCTTC. V is TRBV5-4 and J is TRBJ2-1; 11 bases align to TRBD2. The germline gives CDR1 SGHNT, CDR2 YYREEE (reference sequence). The CDR3 runs 12 residues. V gave up 3 bases and J gave up 12 bases; unmatched junction bases: 2.